The T cell receptor beta chain under discussion was sequenced for a study of cytomegalovirus exposure and HLA in healthy donors. Study-wide findings and caveats: A later examination showed that TCR association rates differed by HLA locus, with DRB1 most and HLA-C fewest. An apparent linkage of common viral pathogens to several of the most significant clusters emerged in a later analysis. One variant, a missense change in DCLRE1C, was linked in a later analysis to TCR beta V- and J-gene trimming.

For this clone: Its antigen is still unknown.

The PCR employed 60 Vbeta primers together with 13 Jbeta primers. The method was immunoSEQ multiplex PCR; TCRdb's version includes in-frame clones alone and lacks a portion of them. The table records 55,000 to 65,000 clones, 80% of them present only once. Trimming removed 4 bases at V and 14 bases at J, with 16 bases between. The germline gives CDR1 KGHSH, CDR2 LQKENI. There are 12 residues in the CDR3. This sequence originates from a woman aged 40 to 50 in good health and CMV-seronegative. The sequenced sample consisted of PBMCs. The chain combines TRBV18 with TRBJ2-3; possible D gene TRBD1, 5 bases. The CDR3 is CASSLQERSVYF. The CDR3 bases are TGTGCCAGCTCACTACAGGAGAGATCTGTGTATTTT.